A single sample is the source of the 6 T cell receptor beta chains below, sequenced in a study of T cells in tuberculosis. Described time point: new active TB diagnosis, blood taken before or within 7 days of starting treatment. The method was immunoSEQ multiplex PCR; TCRdb's version includes in-frame clones alone and lacks a portion of them. Among under 35,000 clones, under 95% were seen once, and the ten largest hold 7%. The sequencing used PBMCs, collected at tuberculosis diagnosis. Source of these receptors: an adult with tuberculosis. Some clones in this sample may be carry-over from other donors' samples.

The J gene is TRBJ1-1, the V gene TRBV2, with a possible D match to TRBD1 (6 bases). Germline V CDR1 and CDR2: SNHLY, FYNNEI. Trimming pared 3 bases from V and 11 bases from J, leaving 19 bases between. This CDR3 region has 14 residues. Here the CDR3 DNA reads TGTGCCAGCAGTGATCAGGGGAACCTCTCGATGGCTTTCTTT. The encoded protein is CASSDQGNLSMAFF. The full variable domain, rest sourced from reference TRBV2 and TRBJ1-1, is EPEVTQTPSHQVTQMGQEVILRCVPISNHLYFYWYRQILGQKVEFLVSFYNNEISEKSEIFDDQFSVERPDGSNFTLKIRSTKLEDSAMYFCASSDQGNLSMAFFGQGTRLTVV.

The rearrangement uses TRBV7-2 and TRBJ2-1; 7 positions match TRBD2. Germline assignment: CDR1 SGHTA and CDR2 FQGNSA. J gave up 9 bases and V 1 base, and 6 bases lay outside the gene matches. The CDR3 extends over 14 amino acids. The DNA for the CDR3 is TGTGCCAGCAGCTTAGGGACTAGATCCGTTGAGCAGTTCTTC. Its translation is CASSLGTRSVEQFF.

V gene TRBV5-5 combines with J gene TRBJ2-2; 7 bases are shared with TRBD2. Germline CDR1 and CDR2: SGHKS and YYEKEE (reference sequence). The CDR3 spans 15 residues. The V segment lost 3 bases and the J segment 2 bases; nucleotides outside the gene matches: 4. The CDR3 coding sequence is TGTGCCAGCAGCTACCGACTAGCCAACACCGGGGAGCTGTTTTTT. It translates to CASSYRLANTGELFF.

The chain has TRBV2 and TRBJ2-3; 12 bases map to TRBD2. There are 16 residues in the CDR3. Losses at the gene ends were 7 bases for V and 1 base for J; bases not matched to a gene: 6. The germline CDR1 and CDR2 sequences are SNHLY and FYNNEI. In DNA form, the CDR3 reads TGTGCCAGCAATCTAGCGGGGGGGCTTGGCACAGATACGCAGTATTTT. As protein: CASNLAGGLGTDTQYF.

The J gene is TRBJ2-3, the V gene TRBV10-3; D possibly corresponds to TRBD1 (5 bases). The CDR3 loop spans 13 amino acids. Trimming removed 7 bases from V and 0 bases from J, with 8 bases in between. Germline values: CDR1 ENHRY, CDR2 SYGVKD. The CDR3 nucleotides are TGTGCCATCAAGGCAGGGAGCACAGATACGCAGTATTTT. Encoded protein: CAIKAGSTDTQYF.

The CDR3 coding sequence is TGTGCCAGTAGTACGGGACAGGGGGCGTACGAGCAGTACTTC. Its translation: CASSTGQGAYEQYF. V usage is TRBV19 and J usage is TRBJ2-7; 12 bases align to TRBD1. The CDR3 is made up of 14 amino acids. The V segment lost 4 bases and the J segment 4 bases; nucleotides outside the gene matches: 2. The germline CDR1 and CDR2 sequences are LNHDA and SQIVND (reference sequence).